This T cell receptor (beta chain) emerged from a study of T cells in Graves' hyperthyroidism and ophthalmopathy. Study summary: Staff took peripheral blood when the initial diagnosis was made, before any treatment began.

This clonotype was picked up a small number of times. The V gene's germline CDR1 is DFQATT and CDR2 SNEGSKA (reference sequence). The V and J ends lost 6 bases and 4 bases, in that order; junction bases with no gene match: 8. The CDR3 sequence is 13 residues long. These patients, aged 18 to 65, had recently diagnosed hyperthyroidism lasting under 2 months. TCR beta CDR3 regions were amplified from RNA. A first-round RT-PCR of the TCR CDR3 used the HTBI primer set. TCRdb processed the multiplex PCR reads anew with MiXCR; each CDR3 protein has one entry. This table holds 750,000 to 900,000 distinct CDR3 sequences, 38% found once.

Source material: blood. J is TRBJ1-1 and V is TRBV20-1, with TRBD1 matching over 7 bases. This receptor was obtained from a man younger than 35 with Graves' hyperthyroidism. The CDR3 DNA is TGCAGTGCGCTACAGGGGAGAGTCACTGAAGCTTTCTTT. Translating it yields CSALQGRVTEAFF.